This T cell receptor (beta chain) is drawn from a study of blood T cell repertoires in COVID-19. Background on the study: Samples taken during acute and convalescent COVID-19 were collected in the United States, Italy and Spain.

The CDR3 length is 11 residues. V dropped 5 bases and J dropped 7 bases, with 11 bases sitting between them. In germline, CDR1 is DFQATT, CDR2 SNEGSKA (reference sequence). In the original workflow: Reference gene primer amplification gave estimated nucleated cell counts. Assay: immunoSEQ multiplex PCR; the TCRdb copy retains only in-frame clones and omits some. Clonal size and the V and J genes are those of that table, whereas D and trimming came from the DNA. The sample records about 210,000 clones, around 92% being singletons. Material for sequencing was peripheral blood. V is TRBV20-1 and J is TRBJ1-2; D is possibly TRBD1 (6 bases). The source of this sequence is a man aged 25-40 years with acute or convalescent COVID-19. This CDR3 reads CSARGASGYTF. The CDR3 region has the DNA TGCAGTGCTCGGGGGGCAAGTGGCTACACCTTC.